Below are 18 T cell receptor beta chains sequenced from a single sample in a study of blood T cell repertoires in COVID-19. Here immunoSEQ multiplex PCR was the method, and the copy in TCRdb shows in-frame clones only, minus some. This table has around 80,000 clones, over 65% appearing once. Sequenced sample: peripheral blood. The receptors shown here come from a man between 45 and 60 years old with active or convalescent COVID-19.

The chain employs TRBV5-1 and TRBJ2-7, with D perhaps matching TRBD2 (6 bases). Germline V gene sequence: CDR1 SGHRS, CDR2 YFSETQ. The V gene lost 4 bases and the J gene lost 3 bases, with 14 bases spanning the gap. CDR3 size: 14 residues. The CDR3 coding sequence is TGCGCCAGCAGCCCAACAACGGGGGACTACGAGCAGTACTTC. Its protein product is CASSPTTGDYEQYF.

Worth noting for this clone: An end of the junction differs from the germline gene, which may be a read error. The chain uses TRBV4-3 and TRBJ1-2; D may be TRBD1 (6 bases). CDR3 length: 15 residues. The germline CDR1 and CDR2 sequences are LGHNA and YSLEER. CDR3 protein: CANSPRDNDPYGYTF. Here the CDR3 DNA reads TGCGCCAACAGCCCCCGGGACAACGACCCTTATGGCTACACCTTC.

This clone has a count of ten or more. The gene calls are TRBV4-2 and TRBJ1-6, with no clear D. Germline loops: CDR1 LGHNA, CDR2 YNFKEQ. The CDR3 is made up of 14 amino acids. Trimming pared 1 base from V and 6 bases from J, leaving 7 bases between. CDR3 loop: CASSQANGNSPLHF. The CDR3 DNA reads as TGTGCCAGCAGCCAAGCGAACGGTAATTCACCCCTCCACTTT.

CDR3 sequence (DNA): TGCAGCGGGACAGTCCAAGAGACCCAGTACTTC. Protein product: CSGTVQETQYF. V gene TRBV20-1 combines with J gene TRBJ2-5, with 7 bases fitting TRBD1. Germline V lookup: CDR1 DFQATT, CDR2 SNEGSKA (reference sequence). CDR3 length equals 11 residues.

The V gene is TRBV2, the J gene TRBJ1-2; D gene ambiguous. There are 13 residues in the CDR3. Trimming took off 7 bases at V and 7 bases at J, with 16 bases between the two ends. In germline, CDR1 is SNHLY, CDR2 FYNNEI. CDR3 amino acids: CASTPIPGSGYTF. The CDR3 region has the DNA TGTGCCAGCACCCCGATACCTGGCAGTGGCTACACCTTC.

The chain is built from TRBV5-5 and TRBJ2-7; tentatively, D is TRBD2 (6 bases). Germline CDR1 SGHKS, CDR2 YYEKEE (reference sequence). This CDR3 spans 16 amino acids. The V end was cut by 0 bases, the J end by 1 base, with 14 bases between. CDR3 residues: CASSLAATAGSYEQYF. As DNA, the CDR3 is TGTGCCAGCAGCTTGGCCGCGACGGCGGGGTCCTACGAGCAGTACTTC.

V gene TRBV11-3 combines with J gene TRBJ2-2, with D unclear. The germline V and J ends were trimmed by 3 bases and 5 bases, with 4 bases remaining between them. The CDR3 totals 12 residues. Germline assignment: CDR1 SGHNT and CDR2 YENEEA. CDR3 sequence: CASSFGTGELFF. Written as DNA, the CDR3 is TGTGCCAGCAGCTTCGGGACCGGGGAGCTGTTTTTT. Looking up the rest from reference TRBV11-3 and TRBJ2-2 gives the full variable domain: EAGVVQSPRYKIIEKKQPVAFWCNPISGHNTLYWYLQNLGQGPELLIRYENEEAVDDSQLPKDRFSAERLKGVDSTLKIQPAELGDSAVYLCASSFGTGELFFGEGSRLTVL.

The rearrangement links TRBV4-3 to TRBJ1-5; possible D gene TRBD1, 6 bases. The CDR3 runs to 15 residues. Trimming left V 3 bases short and J 3 bases short, with 12 bases between. The germline CDR1 and CDR2 sequences are LGHNA and YSLEER. In DNA form, the CDR3 reads TGCGCCAGCAGCCAGCGTACAGGGTCCAATCAGCCCCAGCATTTT. Its protein product is CASSQRTGSNQPQHF.

Written as DNA, the CDR3 is TGTGCCAGCAGCTCGGACAGGCCCCCTGGGGCCAACGTCCTGACTTTC. Its protein product is CASSSDRPPGANVLTF. This chain links TRBV6-2 or TRBV6-3 with TRBJ2-6; 7 bases agree with TRBD1. This CDR3 contains 16 residues. In germline, CDR1 is MNHEY, CDR2 SVGEGT. V shed 6 bases and J 2 bases; nucleotides not matched to a gene: 7.

In its sample, this clone was seen many times. The chain employs TRBV2 and TRBJ1-1; TRBD1 might be the D (5 bases). Deletions cut 1 base from V and 4 bases from J, with 10 bases between. The CDR3 sequence is 14 residues long. Germline CDR1 is SNHLY and CDR2 is FYNNEI. The DNA of the CDR3 is TGTGCCAGCAGTGAAGAGGCGCAGGGCACTGAAGCTTTCTTT. Translation gives CASSEEAQGTEAFF.

The V and J genes are TRBV9 and TRBJ2-7; D perhaps matches TRBD2 (6 bases). The CDR3 is made up of 15 amino acids. The V gene lost 4 bases and the J gene lost 2 bases, with 16 bases spanning the gap. Germline V gene data show CDR1 as SGDLS and CDR2 as YYNGEE. CDR3 loop: CASSPSGEHTYEQYF. CDR3 DNA: TGTGCCAGCAGCCCCTCGGGAGAACATACCTACGAGCAGTACTTC.

The CDR3 region has the DNA TGCGCCAGCAGCTATGACAGGGGAAATGAAAAACTGTTTTTT. Amino acid sequence: CASSYDRGNEKLFF. This chain links TRBV5-1 with TRBJ1-4; TRBD1 agrees at 8 bases. With 3 bases clipped from V and 5 bases from J, the junction kept 3 bases outside the gene matches. The CDR3 contains 14 residues. CDR1 and CDR2 from the germline V gene are SGHRS and YFSETQ.

V usage is TRBV19 and J usage is TRBJ1-2; D call uncertain. The length of the CDR3 is 14 residues. Germline values: CDR1 LNHDA, CDR2 SQIVND (reference sequence). Trimming cost V 0 bases and J 2 bases, with 7 bases left between them. The CDR3 DNA is TGTGCCAGTAGTATAGATCGGGTAAACTATGGCTACACCTTC. Translation: CASSIDRVNYGYTF. Using reference TRBV19 and TRBJ1-2 for the parts outside the CDR3, the full variable domain is DGGITQSPKYLFRKEGQNVTLSCEQNLNHDAMYWYRQDPGQGLRLIYYSQIVNDFQKGDIAEGYSVSREKKESFPLTVTSAQKNPTAFYLCASSIDRVNYGYTFGSGTRLTVV.

This clone turned up a few times. The gene calls are TRBV5-5 and TRBJ1-2, with TRBD1 identical over 10 bases. Unmatched junction bases numbered 4, after V lost 1 base and J lost 4 bases. The CDR3 sequence is 15 residues long. Germline V CDR1 and CDR2: SGHKS, YYEKEE (reference sequence). CDR3 loop: CASSLMGTGAYGYTF. The CDR3 coding sequence is TGTGCCAGCAGCTTGATGGGGACAGGGGCCTATGGCTACACCTTC.

The chain links TRBV3-1 (or the pseudogene TRBV3-2) to TRBJ2-4; D is possibly TRBD1 (5 bases). The CDR3 is made up of 18 amino acids. Germline assignment: CDR1 LGHDT and CDR2 YNNKEL (reference sequence). Trimming took off 10 bases at V and 6 bases at J, with 31 bases between the two ends. This CDR3 is CATPRPDTRRVNGNIQYF. The DNA of the CDR3 is TGTGCCACCCCTCGACCGGACACCCGAAGGGTAAATGGAAACATTCAGTACTTC.

The V gene is TRBV12-3 or TRBV12-4, the J gene TRBJ2-2; maybe TRBD1 (6 bases). The V gene lost 6 bases and the J gene lost 3 bases, with 8 bases spanning the gap. CDR3 length: 13 residues. In DNA form, the CDR3 reads TGTGCCAGCAGCCCAGGGGACACCGGGGAGCTGTTTTTT. Translated: CASSPGDTGELFF.

The V and J genes are TRBV21-1 and TRBJ1-2; the table's D call TRBD1 went unverified against the DNA. TRBV21-1 is termed a pseudogene. This CDR3 has 13 residues. The CDR3: CASSKKTVYGYTF. The CDR3 DNA follows: TGTGCCAGCAGCAAAAAGACAGTTTATGGCTACACCTTC.

This clone has only a few counts. V gene TRBV27 combines with J gene TRBJ2-7, with D maybe TRBD1 (5 bases). Germline V CDR1 and CDR2: MNHEY, SMNVEV (reference sequence). V lost 5 bases and J lost 7, with 12 bases in between. The CDR3 loop spans 12 amino acids. The CDR3 loop is CASSPQGGEQYF. The CDR3 coding sequence is TGTGCCAGCAGTCCTCAGGGCGGAGAGCAGTACTTC.